Following are 18 T cell receptor beta chains from one sample sequenced in a study of blood T cell repertoires in COVID-19. Using immunoSEQ multiplex PCR, the repertoire was profiled, and TCRdb retains in-frame clones only, with some absent. There are about 70,000 clones in the sample; about four fifths occur only once, and 15% to 20% lies in the top ten. Sequencing was performed on peripheral blood. The receptors were sampled from a man aged 65-85 years who had recovered from COVID-19.

V usage is TRBV19 and J usage is TRBJ2-1, with 9 bases aligning to TRBD2. Germline V gene sequence: CDR1 LNHDA, CDR2 SQIVND (reference sequence). V lost 5 bases to trimming and J lost 10 bases; unmatched junction nucleotides: 3. This CDR3 region has 12 residues. The CDR3 loop is CASSSSGREQFF. The CDR3 DNA reads TGTGCCAGTAGTTCAAGCGGGAGGGAGCAGTTCTTC. The complete variable domain, with remaining parts taken from reference TRBV19 and TRBJ2-1, reads DGGITQSPKYLFRKEGQNVTLSCEQNLNHDAMYWYRQDPGQGLRLIYYSQIVNDFQKGDIAEGYSVSREKKESFPLTVTSAQKNPTAFYLCASSSSGREQFFGPGTRLTVL.

This chain joins TRBV15 and TRBJ1-5; D is unresolved. Germline V gene data show CDR1 as LNHNV and CDR2 as YYDKDF (reference sequence). V shed 6 bases and J shed 2 bases, with 8 bases lying between them. The CDR3 runs to 13 residues. Written as DNA, the CDR3 is TGTGCCACCAGTCTTACAGGCAATCAGCCCCAGCATTTT. Its protein product is CATSLTGNQPQHF.

The gene calls are TRBV7-9 and TRBJ2-3; D unresolved. The V end lost 2 bases, the J end lost 0 bases, and 9 bases lay between the germline ends. Germline-derived CDR1 and CDR2 are SEHNR and FQNEAQ (reference sequence). The length of the CDR3 is 15 residues. CDR3 residues: CASSLWRSSTDTQYF. The DNA for the CDR3 is TGTGCCAGCAGCTTATGGCGGTCTAGCACAGATACGCAGTATTTT.

This sequence joins TRBV6-5 and TRBJ2-5; 13 bases agree with TRBD2. The germline CDR1 and CDR2 sequences are MNHEY and SVGAGI. This CDR3 has 15 residues. Unmatched junction bases numbered 6, after V lost 6 bases and J lost 5 bases. Written as DNA, the CDR3 is TGTGCCAGCAGACCGGGACTAGCGGGGTGGGAGACCCAGTACTTC. This translates into CASRPGLAGWETQYF.

The chain uses TRBV21-1 and TRBJ1-2; TRBD1 is the table's D call, not checked against the DNA. TRBV21-1 is an annotated pseudogene. CDR3 size: 14 residues. The CDR3 loop is CASSETGPDYGYTF. The CDR3 DNA is TGTGCCAGCAGCGAGACAGGGCCGGACTATGGCTACACCTTC.

The gene calls are TRBV5-1 and TRBJ2-2; 8 bases match TRBD2. V trimming: 4 bases; J trimming: 6 bases; junction bases outside the gene matches: 8. The germline V gene has CDR1 SGHRS and CDR2 YFSETQ. The CDR3 covers 15 residues. The CDR3 bases are TGCGCCAGCAGCCCGGACGGGGGGGTCGCCGGGGAGCTGTTTTTT. This codes for CASSPDGGVAGELFF.

The V and J genes are TRBV7-2 and TRBJ2-7, with 7 bases lining up with TRBD1. The CDR3 spans 11 residues. CDR1 is SGHTA and CDR2 is FQGNSA in the germline V gene. Germline trimming cut 9 bases from V and 7 bases from J; bases unmatched to any gene: 6. CDR3 loop: CASKGAWEQYF. CDR3 nucleotide sequence: TGTGCCAGTAAGGGGGCTTGGGAGCAGTACTTC.

The rearrangement joins TRBV6-6 to TRBJ1-2; D is possibly TRBD1 (6 bases). V gave up 5 bases and J gave up 2 bases, with 9 bases separating them. The CDR3 covers 13 residues. The germline CDR1 and CDR2 sequences are MNHNY and SVGAGI (reference sequence). The CDR3 sequence is CASSQGQNYGYTF. CDR3 coding DNA: TGTGCCAGCAGTCAGGGACAAAACTATGGCTACACCTTC.

This clone was seen only once. V and J are TRBV28 and TRBJ2-5; D not certain. The CDR3 consists of 12 residues. Trimming shortened V by 2 bases and J by 5 bases, and 6 bases separated the two germline ends. The germline V gene has CDR1 MDHEN and CDR2 SYDVKM. The CDR3 reads CASSLEVETQYF. In DNA form, the CDR3 reads TGTGCCAGCAGTTTAGAGGTGGAGACCCAGTACTTC. The full variable domain, its missing parts supplied by reference TRBV28 and TRBJ2-5, is DVKVTQSSRYLVKRTGEKVFLECVQDMDHENMFWYRQDPGLGLRLIYFSYDVKMKEKGDIPEGYSVSREKKERFSLILESASTNQTSMYLCASSLEVETQYFGPGTRLLVL.

V and J are TRBV6-6 and TRBJ2-7, with 10 positions matching TRBD1. Germline V lookup: CDR1 MNHNY, CDR2 SVGAGI (reference sequence). This CDR3 spans 15 amino acids. J was trimmed by 4 bases and V by 5 bases; bases with no gene match: 8. Here the CDR3 reads CASSPRGDRGYEQYF. CDR3 sequence (DNA): TGTGCCAGCAGTCCCAGGGGGGACAGGGGTTACGAGCAGTACTTC.

This rearrangement joins TRBV4-3 to TRBJ1-6; no definite D call. Germline CDR1 is LGHNA and CDR2 is YSLEER. Trimming removed 1 base from V and 5 bases from J, with 15 bases in between. CDR3 length: 17 amino acids. The CDR3 sequence is CASSQALSTVDNSPLHF. CDR3 nucleotides: TGCGCCAGCAGCCAAGCGTTGTCGACTGTCGATAATTCACCCCTCCACTTT.

CDR3 sequence (DNA): TGTGCCAGCTCACTCACTAGCGGAAAAGGTTACGAGCAGTACTTC. As protein: CASSLTSGKGYEQYF. The chain carries TRBV18 and TRBJ2-7; 8 nucleotides line up with TRBD2. The CDR3 sequence is 15 residues long. Looked up from germline, CDR1 is KGHSH and CDR2 is LQKENI. V dropped 4 bases and J dropped 4; count of bases not matched to a gene: 9. Together with reference TRBV18 and TRBJ2-7, the CDR3 gives the full variable domain: NAGVMQNPRHLVRRRGQEARLRCSPMKGHSHVYWYRQLPEEGLKFMVYLQKENIIDESGMPKERFSAEFPKEGPSILRIQQVVRGDSAAYFCASSLTSGKGYEQYFGPGTRLTVT.

The V call is TRBV6-5, the J call TRBJ1-5, with D hard to call. The CDR3 loop spans 15 amino acids. The V gene's germline CDR1 is MNHEY and CDR2 SVGAGI. Trimming stripped 0 bases from V and 0 bases from J, with 6 bases between. CDR3 protein: CASSYSANSNQPQHF. CDR3 coding DNA: TGTGCCAGCAGTTACTCGGCCAATAGCAATCAGCCCCAGCATTTT.

This chain links TRBV15 with TRBJ2-7, with 10 bases aligning to TRBD1. The J segment lost 6 bases and the V segment lost 3 bases, leaving 5 bases of the junction unmatched. Germline CDR1 reads LNHNV; CDR2 reads YYDKDF (reference sequence). The CDR3 is made up of 14 amino acids. This chain's CDR3 is CATSRDRGIREQYF. The CDR3 DNA is TGTGCCACCAGCAGGGACAGGGGGATTCGCGAGCAGTACTTC.

The chain is built from TRBV4-2 and TRBJ2-3; 9 bases match TRBD2. V dropped 4 bases and J dropped 2; count of bases not matched to a gene: 7. Germline values: CDR1 LGHNA, CDR2 YNFKEQ. The CDR3 covers 16 residues. CDR3 nucleotide sequence: TGTGCCAGCAGCCCAACCGGCGGGGGGGACACAGATACGCAGTATTTT. Translated: CASSPTGGGDTDTQYF.

The table lists this clone with many counts. J is TRBJ1-5 and V is TRBV28, with D unresolved. This CDR3 has 13 residues. Trimming left V 3 bases short and J 3 bases short, with 6 bases between. The germline V gene has CDR1 MDHEN and CDR2 SYDVKM. The CDR3 region is CASSLNNNQPQHF. The CDR3 DNA follows: TGTGCCAGCAGTTTGAACAACAATCAGCCCCAGCATTTT.

A few counts support this clone. The rearrangement links TRBV24-1 to TRBJ2-7; the match to TRBD1 covers 9 bases. CDR3 size: 14 residues. The J segment lost 5 bases and the V segment lost 3 bases, leaving 4 bases of the junction unmatched. Germline assignment: CDR1 KGHDR and CDR2 SFDVKD. The CDR3 is CATSDRDRAHEQYF. CDR3 nucleotides: TGTGCCACCAGTGATCGGGACAGGGCCCACGAGCAGTACTTC.

This clone was detected once. The CDR3 loop reads CSAIRVETQYF. The CDR3 DNA reads TGCAGTGCTATCAGGGTGGAGACCCAGTACTTC. This chain uses TRBV20-1 with TRBJ2-5; TRBD1 is a possible D gene (5 bases). The V end lost 4 bases, the J end lost 5 bases, and 8 bases lay between the germline ends. Looked up from germline, CDR1 is DFQATT and CDR2 is SNEGSKA (reference sequence). This CDR3 region has 11 residues.